The rows below give T cell receptor beta chains drawn from one sample of a study of post-analysis software for immune sequencing data. TCRdb re-called the PCR reads through MiXCR, storing one row per CDR3 protein. The table lists about 770,000 distinct CDR3 sequences, around 46% of them singletons. Sequenced material: blood. The source is a girl aged 5 to 17 with multiple sclerosis. Both conserved end residues are part of each CDR3. D genes are given only for firm matches. Expanded clones get a size class; other rows say once, few or many, or leave the size out.

TRBV9	-	TRBJ2-5	-	TGTGCCAGCAGCGTAGGGGGTCGAGACCGCGCCCAAGAGACCCAGTACTTC	CASSVGGRDRAQETQYF
TRBV20-1	TRBD2	TRBJ2-5	few	TGCAGTGCTAGGGATCCGCAACTAGCGGGAGGGAGGAGGCGTCAAGAGACCCAGTACTTC	CSARDPQLAGGRRRQETQYF
TRBV7-9	-	TRBJ2-3	-	TGTGCCAGCGGACCTCAAGCGCAGTATTTT	CASGPQAQYF
TRBV4-3	-	TRBJ1-2	few	TGCGCCAGCAGCCGATCGATTTCCGCAGCAACTAACTATGGCTACACCTTC	CASSRSISAATNYGYTF
TRBV20-1	TRBD2	TRBJ2-7	-	TGCAGTGCTAGAGAGGGACTACCCCCCTACGAGCAGTACTTC	CSAREGLPPYEQYF
TRBV5-1	-	TRBJ2-1	many	TGCGCCAGCAGCTTGGGACCTACCAACAATGAGCAGTTCTTC	CASSLGPTNNEQFF
TRBV12-3/TRBV12-4	TRBD2	TRBJ2-3	few	TGTGCCAGCAGTTTGCGGGGGGATAGCACAGATACGCAGTATTTT	CASSLRGDSTDTQYF
TRBV20-1	-	TRBJ2-7	few	TGCAGTGCTAGGTTGCCCAGGGACTACGAGCAGTACTTC	CSARLPRDYEQYF
TRBV20-1	-	TRBJ1-5	-	TGCAGTGCTGGGGGGGCGGTTAATCAGCCCCAGCATTTT	CSAGGAVNQPQHF
TRBV12-3/TRBV12-4	TRBD2	TRBJ2-3	-	TGTGCCAGCAGTTTTCAAGCGGGAGGCCCAGATATGCAGTATTTT	CASSFQAGGPDMQYF
TRBV7-3	TRBD2	TRBJ2-7	few	TGTGCCAGCAGCTTAAGGGCTAGCGGACGCAACGAGCAGTACTTC	CASSLRASGRNEQYF
TRBV6-1	-	TRBJ1-2	-	TGTGCCAGCAGTGAAGCGGGACACGACCTGGGAGGCTACACCTTC	CASSEAGHDLGGYTF
TRBV4-3	-	TRBJ1-1	-	TGCGCCAGCAGCCAGATCCCACTAGTTGGCACTGAAGCTTTCTTT	CASSQIPLVGTEAFF
TRBV24-1	-	TRBJ2-1	-	TGTGCCACCAGTGATTCCACTCGATACGAGCAGTTCTTC	CATSDSTRYEQFF
TRBV11-3	-	TRBJ1-2	-	TGTGCCAGCAGCGGGGGCGACAGCGGGCGGAGCTATGGCTACACCTTC	CASSGGDSGRSYGYTF
TRBV5-6	-	TRBJ2-6	-	TGTGCCAGCAGCTCCGGGAACTTAGCCAACGTCCTGACTTTC	CASSSGNLANVLTF
TRBV20-1	TRBD2	TRBJ2-1	-	TGCAGTGCCGAAAACCTAGCGGACTCCTACAATGAGCAGTTCTTC	CSAENLADSYNEQFF
TRBV12-3/TRBV12-4	-	TRBJ1-2	-	TGTGCCAGCAGTCGCCCCGCTGGGTATGGCTACACCTTC	CASSRPAGYGYTF
TRBV5-1	TRBD1	TRBJ2-7	-	TGCGCCAGCAGCGGAAACAGGGGTCCCTACGAGCAGTACTTC	CASSGNRGPYEQYF
TRBV7-8	-	TRBJ2-1	-	TGTGCCAGCAGCTTGGGGGCCGACAAGCGGGATGAGCAGTTCTTC	CASSLGADKRDEQFF
TRBV5-6	TRBD1	TRBJ2-3	-	TGTGCCAGCAGTACCGAACAGGGGACCACCACAGATACGCAGTATTTT	CASSTEQGTTTDTQYF
TRBV3-1	TRBD1	TRBJ1-5	-	TGTGCCAGCAGCCAGGGGACAGGGGCTGGGCAGCCCCAGCATTTT	CASSQGTGAGQPQHF
TRBV6-1	-	TRBJ1-1	-	TGTGCCAGCAGTTATGACACAGCGAACACTGAAGCTTTCTTT	CASSYDTANTEAFF
TRBV12-3/TRBV12-4	-	TRBJ2-1	few	TGTGCCAGCAGTCCCGCAAAGGGCACCCGAGGGGGGAGTGAGCAGTTCTTC	CASSPAKGTRGGSEQFF
TRBV7-3	-	TRBJ2-1	-	TGTGCCAGCAGCCCCGCCGGGACTCCCTCGGGGAATGAGCAGTTCTTC	CASSPAGTPSGNEQFF
TRBV27	TRBD1	TRBJ1-2	-	TGTGCCAGCAGCAAGCAGGGGGCAATTAGGAACTATGGCTACACCTTC	CASSKQGAIRNYGYTF
TRBV7-6	-	TRBJ2-7	few	TGTGCCAGCAGCTTACTCCCCAACTCCTACGAGCAGTACTTC	CASSLLPNSYEQYF
TRBV9	TRBD1	TRBJ1-1	few	TGTGCCAGCAGCGATCCACAGGGGGTGAACACTGAAGCTTTCTTT	CASSDPQGVNTEAFF
TRBV4-3	TRBD1	TRBJ2-7	few	TGCGCCAGCAGCCGTAACAGGGGCTACGAGCAGTACTTC	CASSRNRGYEQYF
TRBV12-3/TRBV12-4	-	TRBJ2-3	-	TGTGCCAGCAGTCAGGGGACTTTCGGCACAGATACGCAGTATTTT	CASSQGTFGTDTQYF